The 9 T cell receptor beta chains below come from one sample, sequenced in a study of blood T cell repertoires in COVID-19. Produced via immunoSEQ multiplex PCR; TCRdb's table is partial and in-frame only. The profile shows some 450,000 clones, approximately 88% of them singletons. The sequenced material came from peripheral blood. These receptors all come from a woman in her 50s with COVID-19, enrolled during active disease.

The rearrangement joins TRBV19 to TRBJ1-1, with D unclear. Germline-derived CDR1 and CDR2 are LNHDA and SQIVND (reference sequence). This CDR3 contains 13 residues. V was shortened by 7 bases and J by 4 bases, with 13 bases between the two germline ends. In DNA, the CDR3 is TGTGCCAGTATGAACTTCCGACTCACTGAAGCTTTCTTT. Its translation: CASMNFRLTEAFF.

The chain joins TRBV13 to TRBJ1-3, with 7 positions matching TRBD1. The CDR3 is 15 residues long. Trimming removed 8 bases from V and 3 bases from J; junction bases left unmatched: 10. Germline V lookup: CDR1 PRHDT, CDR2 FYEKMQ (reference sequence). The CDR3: CASLTGTVIGNTIYF. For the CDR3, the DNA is TGTGCCAGCCTAACGGGGACAGTAATTGGAAACACCATATATTTT.

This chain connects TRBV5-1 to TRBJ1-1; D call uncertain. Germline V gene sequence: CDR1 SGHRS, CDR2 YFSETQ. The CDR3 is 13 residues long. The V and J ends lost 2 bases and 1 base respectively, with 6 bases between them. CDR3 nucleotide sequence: TGCGCCAGCAGCTTAACATGGAACACTGAAGCTTTCTTT. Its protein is CASSLTWNTEAFF.

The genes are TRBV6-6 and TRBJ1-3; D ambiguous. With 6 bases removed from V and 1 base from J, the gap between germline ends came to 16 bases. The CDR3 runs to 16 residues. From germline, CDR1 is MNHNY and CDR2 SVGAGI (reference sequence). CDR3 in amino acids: CASSQAPIGSGNTIYF. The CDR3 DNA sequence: TGTGCCAGCAGCCAGGCCCCCATAGGTTCTGGAAACACCATATATTTT.

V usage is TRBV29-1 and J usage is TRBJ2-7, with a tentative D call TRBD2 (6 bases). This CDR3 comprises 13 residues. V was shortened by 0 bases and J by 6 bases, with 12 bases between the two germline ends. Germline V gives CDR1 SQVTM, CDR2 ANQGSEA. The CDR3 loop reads CSVEEEVRGEQYF. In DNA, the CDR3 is TGCAGCGTTGAAGAAGAGGTGCGGGGCGAGCAGTACTTC.

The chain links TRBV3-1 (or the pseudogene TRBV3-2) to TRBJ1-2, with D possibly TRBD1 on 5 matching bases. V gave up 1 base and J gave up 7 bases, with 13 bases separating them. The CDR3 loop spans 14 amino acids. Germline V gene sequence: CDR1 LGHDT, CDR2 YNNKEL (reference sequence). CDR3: CASSQVGGETGYTF. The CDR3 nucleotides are TGTGCCAGCAGCCAAGTTGGGGGGGAGACTGGCTACACCTTC.

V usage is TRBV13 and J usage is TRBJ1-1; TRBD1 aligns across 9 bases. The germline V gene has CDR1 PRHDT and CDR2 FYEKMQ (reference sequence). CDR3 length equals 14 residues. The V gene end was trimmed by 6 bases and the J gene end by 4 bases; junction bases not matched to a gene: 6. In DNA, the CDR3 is TGTGCCAGCAGGGCACAGGGGGCGGTCACTGAAGCTTTCTTT. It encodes CASRAQGAVTEAFF.

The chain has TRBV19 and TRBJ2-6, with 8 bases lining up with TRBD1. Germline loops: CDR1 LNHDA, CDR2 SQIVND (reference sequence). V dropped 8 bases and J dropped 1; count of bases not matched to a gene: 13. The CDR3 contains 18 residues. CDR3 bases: TGTGCCAGTGGGGCATGGACAGGGACGATTTCTGGGGCCAACGTCCTGACTTTC. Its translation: CASGAWTGTISGANVLTF.

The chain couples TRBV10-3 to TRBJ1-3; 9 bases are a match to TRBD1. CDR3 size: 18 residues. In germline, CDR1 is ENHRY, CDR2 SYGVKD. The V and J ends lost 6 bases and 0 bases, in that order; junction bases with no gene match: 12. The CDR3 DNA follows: TGTGCCATCAGGCCCGCAGGGGGGACAGGGACCTCTGGAAACACCATATATTTT. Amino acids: CAIRPAGGTGTSGNTIYF.